This T cell receptor beta chain was captured in a study of beta chain features in type 1 diabetes. Across the whole study: The samples had about 100,000,000 sorted cells examined in all.

The whole isolated RNA underwent reverse transcription, so sequencing captured expressed TCRB transcripts. Sequenced by immunoSEQ multiplex PCR; TCRdb stores in-frame clones only, minus some. The sample has around 250,000 clones, about 71% seen once. Germline V gives CDR1 SGHTA, CDR2 FQGNSA. This CDR3 region has 13 residues. With 6 bases clipped from V and 7 bases from J, the junction kept 6 bases outside the gene matches. The table lists this clone with a few counts. Its cognate antigen is unknown. Findings and caveats of the study: Fewer insertions but more deletions were seen at VDJ junctions in type 1 diabetes patients. Whether TCRB rearrangement is influenced by HLA type went unresolved here.

Sequencing was performed on naive CD4+ T cells from blood. The clonotype was recovered from a man under 40 in good health. This sequence joins TRBV7-2 and TRBJ1-5; TRBD1 agrees at 7 bases. CDR3: CASRGQIEQPQHF. DNA for the CDR3: TGTGCCAGCAGGGGACAGATAGAGCAGCCCCAGCATTTT.